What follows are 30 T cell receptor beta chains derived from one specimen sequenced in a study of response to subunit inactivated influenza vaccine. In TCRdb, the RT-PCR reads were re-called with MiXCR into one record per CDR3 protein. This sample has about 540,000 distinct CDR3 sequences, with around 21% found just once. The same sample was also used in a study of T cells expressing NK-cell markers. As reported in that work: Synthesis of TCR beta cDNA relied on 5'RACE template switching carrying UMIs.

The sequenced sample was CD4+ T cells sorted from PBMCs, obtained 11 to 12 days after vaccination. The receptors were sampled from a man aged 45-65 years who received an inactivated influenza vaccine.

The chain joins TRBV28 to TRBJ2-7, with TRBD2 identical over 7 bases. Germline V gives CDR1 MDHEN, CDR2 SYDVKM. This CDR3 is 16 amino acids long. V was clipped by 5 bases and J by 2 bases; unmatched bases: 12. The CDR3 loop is CASSAPTSVQTYEQYF. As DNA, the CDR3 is TGTGCCAGCAGTGCCCCAACTAGCGTGCAGACCTACGAGCAGTACTTC.

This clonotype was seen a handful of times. CDR3 in amino acids: CASKRESEQYF. The CDR3 nucleotides are TGTGCCAGCAAGCGGGAGTCCGAGCAGTACTTC. This sequence joins TRBV2 and TRBJ2-7; 8 nucleotides align to TRBD2. CDR3 length equals 11 residues. The germline V gene has CDR1 SNHLY and CDR2 FYNNEI. Trimming cost V 7 bases and J 6 bases; bases outside gene matches: 2.

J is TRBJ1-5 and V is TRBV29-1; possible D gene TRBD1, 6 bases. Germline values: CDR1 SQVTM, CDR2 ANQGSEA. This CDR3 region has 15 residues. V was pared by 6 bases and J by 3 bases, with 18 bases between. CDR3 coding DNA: TGCAGCGTGTCGACAGGAGGTCTCCCCAATCAGCCCCAGCATTTT. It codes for CSVSTGGLPNQPQHF.

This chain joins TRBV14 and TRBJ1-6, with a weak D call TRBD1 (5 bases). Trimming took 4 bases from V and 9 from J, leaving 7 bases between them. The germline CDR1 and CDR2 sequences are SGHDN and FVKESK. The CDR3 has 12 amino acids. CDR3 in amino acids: CASSLGVSPLHF. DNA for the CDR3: TGTGCCAGCAGCCTGGGGGTTTCACCCCTCCACTTT.

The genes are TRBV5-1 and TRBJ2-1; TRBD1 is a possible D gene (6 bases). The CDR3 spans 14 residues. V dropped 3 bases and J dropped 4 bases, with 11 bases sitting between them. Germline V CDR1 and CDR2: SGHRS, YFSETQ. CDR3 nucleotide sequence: TGCGCCAGCAGCTCCCAGGGGTTTTACAATGAGCAGTTCTTC. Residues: CASSSQGFYNEQFF. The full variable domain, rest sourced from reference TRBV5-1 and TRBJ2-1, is KAGVTQTPRYLIKTRGQQVTLSCSPISGHRSVSWYQQTPGQGLQFLFEYFSETQRNKGNFPGRFSGRQFSNSRSEMNVSTLELGDSALYLCASSSQGFYNEQFFGPGTRLTVL.

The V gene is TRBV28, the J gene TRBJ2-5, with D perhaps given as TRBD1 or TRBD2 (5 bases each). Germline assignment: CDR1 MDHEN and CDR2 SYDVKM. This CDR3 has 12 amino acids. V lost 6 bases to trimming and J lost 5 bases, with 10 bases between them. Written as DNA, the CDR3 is TGTGCCAGCAGAGGGACGACGGAGACCCAGTACTTC. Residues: CASRGTTETQYF. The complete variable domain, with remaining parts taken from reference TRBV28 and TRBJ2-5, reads DVKVTQSSRYLVKRTGEKVFLECVQDMDHENMFWYRQDPGLGLRLIYFSYDVKMKEKGDIPEGYSVSREKKERFSLILESASTNQTSMYLCASRGTTETQYFGPGTRLLVL.

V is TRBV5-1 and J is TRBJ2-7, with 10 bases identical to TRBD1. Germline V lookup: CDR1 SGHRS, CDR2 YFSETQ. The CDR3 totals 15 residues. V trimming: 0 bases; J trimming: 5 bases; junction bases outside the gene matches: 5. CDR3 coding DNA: TGCGCCAGCAGCTTGGAGGACAGGGGGGTCAACGAGCAGTACTTC. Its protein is CASSLEDRGVNEQYF.

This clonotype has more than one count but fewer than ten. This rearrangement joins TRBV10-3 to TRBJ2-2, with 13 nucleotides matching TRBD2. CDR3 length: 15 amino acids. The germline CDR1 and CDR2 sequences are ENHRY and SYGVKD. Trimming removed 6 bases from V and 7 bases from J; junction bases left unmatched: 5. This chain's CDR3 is CAIRGLAGVGGELFF. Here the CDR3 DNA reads TGTGCCATCAGAGGACTAGCGGGAGTTGGCGGGGAGCTGTTTTTT.

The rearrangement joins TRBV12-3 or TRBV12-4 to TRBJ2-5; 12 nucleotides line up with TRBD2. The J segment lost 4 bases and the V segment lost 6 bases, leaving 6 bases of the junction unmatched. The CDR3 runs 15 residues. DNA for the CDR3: TGTGCCAGCAGCAAGACTAGCGGGAGTGTAGAGACCCAGTACTTC. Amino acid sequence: CASSKTSGSVETQYF.

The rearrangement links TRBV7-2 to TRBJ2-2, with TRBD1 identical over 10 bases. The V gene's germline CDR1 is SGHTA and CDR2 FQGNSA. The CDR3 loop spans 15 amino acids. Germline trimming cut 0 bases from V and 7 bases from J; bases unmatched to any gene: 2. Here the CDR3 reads CASSLAGQGNGELFF. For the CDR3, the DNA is TGTGCCAGCAGCTTAGCGGGACAGGGGAACGGGGAGCTGTTTTTT.

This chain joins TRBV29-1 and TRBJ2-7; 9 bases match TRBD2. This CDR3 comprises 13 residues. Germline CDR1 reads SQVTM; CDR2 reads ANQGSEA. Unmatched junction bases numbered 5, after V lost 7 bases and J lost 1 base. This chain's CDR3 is CSASGGRSYEQYF. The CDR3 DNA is TGCAGCGCAAGCGGGGGGCGTTCCTACGAGCAGTACTTC.

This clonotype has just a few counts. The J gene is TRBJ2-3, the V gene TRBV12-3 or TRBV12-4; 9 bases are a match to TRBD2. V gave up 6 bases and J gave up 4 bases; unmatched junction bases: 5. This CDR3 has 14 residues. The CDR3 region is CASRTTSGADTQYF. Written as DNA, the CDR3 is TGTGCCAGCAGGACGACTAGCGGCGCAGATACGCAGTATTTT.

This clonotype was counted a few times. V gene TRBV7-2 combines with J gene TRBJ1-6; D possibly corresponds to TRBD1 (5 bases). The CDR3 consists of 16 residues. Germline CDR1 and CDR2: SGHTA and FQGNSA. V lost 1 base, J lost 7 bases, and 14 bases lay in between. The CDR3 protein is CASSLVGQGWNSPLHF. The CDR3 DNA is TGTGCCAGCAGCTTAGTAGGGCAGGGCTGGAATTCACCCCTCCACTTT.

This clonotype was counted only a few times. The CDR3 DNA follows: TGTGCCAGCAGTGCTCAGGAGACAGGGGAGGGTGGCTACACCTTC. Translating it yields CASSAQETGEGGYTF. J is TRBJ1-2 and V is TRBV2; 8 nucleotides align to TRBD1. The CDR3 runs 15 residues. Germline CDR1 reads SNHLY; CDR2 reads FYNNEI. Unmatched junction bases numbered 11, after V lost 4 bases and J lost 7 bases.

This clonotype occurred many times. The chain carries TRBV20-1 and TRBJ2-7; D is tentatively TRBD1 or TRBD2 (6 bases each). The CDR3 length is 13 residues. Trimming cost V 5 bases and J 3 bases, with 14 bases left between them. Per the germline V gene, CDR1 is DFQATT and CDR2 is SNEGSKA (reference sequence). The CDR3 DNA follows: TGCAGTGCTCGGGGGCCAGGGTTCTACGAGCAGTACTTC. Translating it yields CSARGPGFYEQYF.

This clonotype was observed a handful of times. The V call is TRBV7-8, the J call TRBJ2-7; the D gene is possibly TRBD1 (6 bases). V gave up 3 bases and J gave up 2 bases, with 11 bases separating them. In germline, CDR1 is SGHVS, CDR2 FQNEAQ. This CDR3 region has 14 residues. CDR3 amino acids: CASSFQTGPYEQYF. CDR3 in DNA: TGTGCCAGCAGCTTCCAGACAGGCCCCTACGAGCAGTACTTC.

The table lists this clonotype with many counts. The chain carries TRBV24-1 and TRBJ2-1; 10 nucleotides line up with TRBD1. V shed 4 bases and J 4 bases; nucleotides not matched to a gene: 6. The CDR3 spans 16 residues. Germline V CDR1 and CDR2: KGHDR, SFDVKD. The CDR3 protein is CATSEPDRGPYNEQFF. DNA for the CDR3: TGTGCCACCAGTGAACCCGACAGGGGGCCGTACAATGAGCAGTTCTTC.

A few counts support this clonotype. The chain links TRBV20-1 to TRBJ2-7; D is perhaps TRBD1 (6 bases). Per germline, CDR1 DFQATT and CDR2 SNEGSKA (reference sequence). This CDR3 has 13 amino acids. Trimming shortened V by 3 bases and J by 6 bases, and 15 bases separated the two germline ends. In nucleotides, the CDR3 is TGCAGTGCTAGCGCGCAGGGGCTAGCCGAGCAGTACTTC. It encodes CSASAQGLAEQYF.

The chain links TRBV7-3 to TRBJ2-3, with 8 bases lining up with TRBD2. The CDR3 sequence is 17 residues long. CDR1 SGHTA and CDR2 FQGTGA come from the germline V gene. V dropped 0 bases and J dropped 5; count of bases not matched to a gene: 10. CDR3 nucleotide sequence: TGTGCCAGCAGCTTAACGTTTGCCGGGAGGGAAAAAGATACGCAGTATTTT. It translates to CASSLTFAGREKDTQYF.

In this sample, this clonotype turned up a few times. In nucleotides, the CDR3 is TGTGCCAGCGGGGGGGCGGGAGATACGCAGTATTTT. This encodes CASGGAGDTQYF. V and J are TRBV12-3 or TRBV12-4 and TRBJ2-3, with D tentatively TRBD2 (7 bases). The V and J ends lost 8 bases and 5 bases respectively, with 11 bases between them. The CDR3 runs 12 residues.

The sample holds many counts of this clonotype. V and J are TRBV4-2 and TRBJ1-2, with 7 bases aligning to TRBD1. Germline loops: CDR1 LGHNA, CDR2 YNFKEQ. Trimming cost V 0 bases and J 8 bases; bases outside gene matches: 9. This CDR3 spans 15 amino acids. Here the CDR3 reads CASSQETAQGVGYTF. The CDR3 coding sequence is TGTGCCAGCAGCCAAGAGACGGCCCAGGGGGTGGGCTACACCTTC.

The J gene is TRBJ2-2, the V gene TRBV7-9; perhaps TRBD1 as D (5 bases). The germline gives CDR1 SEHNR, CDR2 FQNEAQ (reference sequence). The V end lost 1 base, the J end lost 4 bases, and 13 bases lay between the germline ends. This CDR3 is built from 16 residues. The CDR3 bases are TGTGCCAGCAGCTTAGACCTCTGGGGCGGCACCGGGGAGCTGTTTTTT. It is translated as CASSLDLWGGTGELFF.

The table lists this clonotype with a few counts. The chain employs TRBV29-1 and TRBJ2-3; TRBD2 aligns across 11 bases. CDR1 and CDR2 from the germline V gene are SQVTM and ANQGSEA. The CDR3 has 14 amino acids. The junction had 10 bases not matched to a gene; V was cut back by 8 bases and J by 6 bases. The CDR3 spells CSIGTSGTDDTQYF. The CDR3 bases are TGCAGCATCGGGACTAGCGGTACGGACGATACGCAGTATTTT.

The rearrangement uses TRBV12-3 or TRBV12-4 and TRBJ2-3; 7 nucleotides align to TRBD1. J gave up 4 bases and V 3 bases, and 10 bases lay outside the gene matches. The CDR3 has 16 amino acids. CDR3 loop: CASSLVLRGQSDTQYF. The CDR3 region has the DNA TGTGCCAGCAGTTTGGTGTTGAGGGGGCAATCAGATACGCAGTATTTT.

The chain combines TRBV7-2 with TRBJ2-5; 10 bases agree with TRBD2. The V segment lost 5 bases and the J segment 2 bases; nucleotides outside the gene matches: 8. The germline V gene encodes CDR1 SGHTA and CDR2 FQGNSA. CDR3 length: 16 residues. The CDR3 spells CASSLSSGGRQETQYF. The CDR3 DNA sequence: TGTGCCAGCAGCCTTTCTAGCGGGGGTCGTCAAGAGACCCAGTACTTC.

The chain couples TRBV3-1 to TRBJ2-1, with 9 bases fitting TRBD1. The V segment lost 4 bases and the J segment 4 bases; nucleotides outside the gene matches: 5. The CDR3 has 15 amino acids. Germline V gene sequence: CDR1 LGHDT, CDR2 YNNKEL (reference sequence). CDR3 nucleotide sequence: TGTGCCAGCAGCCTAGGGACAGGGTGGTACAATGAGCAGTTCTTC. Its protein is CASSLGTGWYNEQFF.

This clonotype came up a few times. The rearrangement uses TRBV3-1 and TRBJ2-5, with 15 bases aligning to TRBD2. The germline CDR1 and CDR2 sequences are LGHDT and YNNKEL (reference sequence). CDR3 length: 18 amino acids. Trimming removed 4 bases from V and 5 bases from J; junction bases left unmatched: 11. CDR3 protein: CASSLRTSGRAPTETQYF. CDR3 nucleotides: TGTGCCAGCAGCCTTCGGACTAGCGGGAGGGCCCCGACGGAGACCCAGTACTTC.

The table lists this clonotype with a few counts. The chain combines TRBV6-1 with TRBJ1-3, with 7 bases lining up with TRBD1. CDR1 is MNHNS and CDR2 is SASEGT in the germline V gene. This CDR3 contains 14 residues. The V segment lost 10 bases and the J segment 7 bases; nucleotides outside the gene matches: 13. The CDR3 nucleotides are TGTGCCATCCACAGGGGCAGCGCATGGAACACCATATATTTT. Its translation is CAIHRGSAWNTIYF.

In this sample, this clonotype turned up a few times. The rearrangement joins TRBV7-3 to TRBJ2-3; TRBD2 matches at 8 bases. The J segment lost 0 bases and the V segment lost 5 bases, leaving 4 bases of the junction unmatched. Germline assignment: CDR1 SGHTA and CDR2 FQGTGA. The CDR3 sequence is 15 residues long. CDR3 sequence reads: CASSPSSGSTDTQYF. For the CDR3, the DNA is TGTGCCAGCAGCCCCTCTAGCGGGAGCACAGATACGCAGTATTTT.

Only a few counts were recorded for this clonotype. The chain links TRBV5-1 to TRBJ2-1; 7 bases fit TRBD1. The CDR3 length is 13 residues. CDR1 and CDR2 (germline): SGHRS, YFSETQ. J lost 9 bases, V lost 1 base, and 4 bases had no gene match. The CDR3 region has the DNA TGCGCCAGCAGCTTGAAGGGGGCGGTTGAGCAGTTCTTC. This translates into CASSLKGAVEQFF.